The 5 T cell receptor beta chains listed next were all sequenced from one sample in a study of blood T cells in healthy people across ages. The authors ran a second PCR of 7 to 11 cycles using a sample-barcoded 5' primer and a J-beta primer mix. TCRdb reprocessed the 5' RACE reads with MiXCR, giving one entry per CDR3 protein. The sample has approximately 350,000 distinct CDR3 sequences, about 49% seen once. Sample: blood. These receptors came from a man aged 55 to 70 in good health.

This clonotype was picked up a small number of times. This sequence joins TRBV30 and TRBJ2-1; 7 bases align to TRBD2. CDR1 is GTSNPN, CDR2 SVGIG, per germline (reference sequence). The CDR3 is 13 amino acids. V shed 2 bases and J 7 bases; nucleotides not matched to a gene: 5. In nucleotides, the CDR3 is TGTGCCTGGAGTCTCGGGAGGAGTAATGAGCAGTTCTTC. This sequence encodes CAWSLGRSNEQFF.

The chain has TRBV30 and TRBJ1-5, with D unresolved. Germline values: CDR1 GTSNPN, CDR2 SVGIG (reference sequence). The CDR3 totals 15 residues. Trimming stripped 0 bases from V and 7 bases from J, with 16 bases between. The CDR3 loop is CAWSVQAHLGQPQHF. CDR3 nucleotides: TGTGCCTGGAGTGTACAAGCCCACCTGGGGCAGCCCCAGCATTTT.

The chain employs TRBV27 and TRBJ1-1; D is uncertain. With 0 bases removed from V and 3 bases from J, the gap between germline ends came to 14 bases. Germline CDR1 MNHEY, CDR2 SMNVEV (reference sequence). CDR3 length equals 16 residues. CDR3 region: CASSLSFRPADTEAFF. CDR3 sequence (DNA): TGTGCCAGCAGTTTATCATTTCGGCCGGCGGACACTGAAGCTTTCTTT.

The chain couples TRBV7-2 to TRBJ2-3; D gene unclear. The germline V and J ends were trimmed by 2 bases and 2 bases, with 11 bases remaining between them. Germline V gives CDR1 SGHTA, CDR2 FQGNSA. The CDR3 sequence is 15 residues long. CDR3 sequence reads: CASSLNSPPTDTQYF. CDR3 nucleotide sequence: TGTGCCAGCAGCTTAAATAGCCCCCCCACAGATACGCAGTATTTT. Together with reference TRBV7-2 and TRBJ2-3, the CDR3 gives the full variable domain: GAGVSQSPSNKVTEKGKDVELRCDPISGHTALYWYRQSLGQGLEFLIYFQGNSAPDKSGLPSDRFSAERTGGSVSTLTIQRTQQEDSAVYLCASSLNSPPTDTQYFGPGTRLTVL.

This clonotype was detected only a few times. The V gene is TRBV3-1, the J gene TRBJ2-1; 13 bases line up with TRBD2. V lost 1 base to trimming and J lost 15 bases; unmatched junction nucleotides: 9. Germline CDR1 is LGHDT and CDR2 is YNNKEL (reference sequence). This CDR3 has 15 residues. The CDR3 reads CASSQVTSGGARPFF. CDR3 DNA sequence: TGTGCCAGCAGCCAAGTAACTAGCGGGGGGGCCAGACCGTTCTTC.